This T cell receptor (beta chain) was retrieved from a study of CD8+CD57+ T cells in acquired aplastic anemia. Study-level background: Sorted CD4+ and CD8+ cell DNA averaged about 3.5 ug.

TCR beta VDJ combinations and CDR3 sequences were profiled from genomic DNA. TCRdb re-derived calls from the reads in MiXCR, one entry per CDR3 protein. This sample has about 260,000 distinct CDR3 sequences; approximately 80% occur once, and the top ten carry 40% to 55%. Study-wide findings and caveats: Patients and controls were not found to differ significantly in CD8+ Simpson's diversity. In common between the patients and the controls were approximately 30 CD8+ CDR3 sequences.

About this clonotype: Its antigen is not identified. A junction boundary mismatches the germline segment, possibly from a read error.

CDR1 and CDR2 (germline): SGHTA, FQGNSA. The CDR3 covers 14 residues. CD8+CD57+ cell expansion had been shown by flow cytometry in patients chosen for sequencing. Patient blood was sampled before any therapy had been received. This receptor was taken from a human donor with aplastic anemia. The chain recombines TRBV7-2 with TRBJ2-3; D unclear. Material: sorted CD4+, CD8+, or CD8+CD57+ T cells (not recorded which) from PBMCs. The CDR3 DNA is TGTGCCAGCAGCTTAGCACGAGGTGCCGATACGCAGTCTTTT. Amino acids: CASSLARGADTQSF.